This TCR beta chain came from a study of T cell responses to AZD1222 COVID-19 vaccine. The CDR3 is made up of 14 amino acids. Germline V gives CDR1 KGHDR, CDR2 SFDVKD. Deletions cut 3 bases from V and 5 bases from J, with 12 bases between. This table comes from immunoSEQ multiplex PCR, and its TCRdb copy is limited to in-frame clones, with some not included. The sample has about 200,000 clones, around nine tenths seen once. V and J are TRBV24-1 and TRBJ2-5, with D perhaps matching TRBD2 (5 bases). The material was peripheral blood, obtained 28 days after the second dose of the MenACWY control vaccine. The receptor was derived from an adult who received the MenACWY meningococcal vaccine as a control. CDR3 bases: TGTGCCACCAGTGATGGACTCGTCCGCGAGACCCAGTACTTC. Amino acids: CATSDGLVRETQYF.